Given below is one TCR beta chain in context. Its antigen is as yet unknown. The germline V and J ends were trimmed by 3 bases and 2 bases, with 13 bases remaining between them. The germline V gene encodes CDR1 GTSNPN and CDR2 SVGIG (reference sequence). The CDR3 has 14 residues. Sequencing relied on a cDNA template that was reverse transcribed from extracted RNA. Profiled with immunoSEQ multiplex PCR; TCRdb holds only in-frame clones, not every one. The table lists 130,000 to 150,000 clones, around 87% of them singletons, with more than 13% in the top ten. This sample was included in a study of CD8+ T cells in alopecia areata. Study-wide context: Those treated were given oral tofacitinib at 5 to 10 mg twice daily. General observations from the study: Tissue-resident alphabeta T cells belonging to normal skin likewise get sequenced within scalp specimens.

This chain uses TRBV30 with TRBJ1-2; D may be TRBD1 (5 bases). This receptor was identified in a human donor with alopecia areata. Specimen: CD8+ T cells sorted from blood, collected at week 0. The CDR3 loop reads CAWRLAGINYGYTF. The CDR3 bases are TGTGCCTGGAGACTGGCAGGGATCAACTATGGCTACACCTTC.